The 4 T cell receptor beta chains presented below share a single source sample, sequenced in a study of T cell responses to AZD1222 COVID-19 vaccine. Sequencing was performed with immunoSEQ multiplex PCR; in TCRdb, only in-frame clones are kept and a portion is missing. The data hold some 150,000 clones, with about 90% observed a single time. This material consisted of peripheral blood, taken on day 0 of AZD1222 vaccination. The receptors shown here come from an adult in good health.

The chain carries TRBV7-2 and TRBJ2-1; D ambiguous. Germline V CDR1 and CDR2: SGHTA, FQGNSA. The CDR3 runs 15 residues. V gave up 5 bases and J gave up 7 bases, with 18 bases separating them. In nucleotides, the CDR3 is TGTGCCAGCAGCCCGCGCAGAGAATGGTTGAATGAGCAGTTCTTC. Its translation: CASSPRREWLNEQFF.

The count of this clone is one. CDR3 residues: CAIRAAGHSYEQYF. In DNA, the CDR3 is TGTGCCATTAGGGCCGCGGGGCATTCCTACGAGCAGTACTTC. The chain recombines TRBV28 with TRBJ2-7; TRBD2 is a possible D gene (6 bases). Trimming took 10 bases from V and 1 from J, leaving 17 bases between them. Looked up from germline, CDR1 is MDHEN and CDR2 is SYDVKM. The CDR3 is 14 residues long.

The chain joins TRBV28 to TRBJ1-1, with TRBD1 as a possible D gene (5 bases). The ends were cut back, 3 bases at V and 0 bases at J, with 11 bases in the middle. Germline V gives CDR1 MDHEN, CDR2 SYDVKM. CDR3 size: 15 residues. CDR3 nucleotide sequence: TGTGCCAGCAGTTTCTCGGCGGGACTGAACACTGAAGCTTTCTTT. Translated, it gives CASSFSAGLNTEAFF.

The V gene is TRBV30, the J gene TRBJ1-2, with 7 positions matching TRBD1. CDR3 length: 15 amino acids. The V gene end was trimmed by 2 bases and the J gene end by 7 bases; junction bases not matched to a gene: 13. CDR1 is GTSNPN, CDR2 SVGIG, per germline (reference sequence). The CDR3 spells CAWSPDRPGHSGYTF. In nucleotides, the CDR3 is TGTGCCTGGAGTCCGGACAGGCCCGGGCATTCTGGCTACACCTTC.